These T cell receptor beta chains were read from a single sample in a study of blood T cells in healthy people across ages. TCRdb reprocessed the 5' RACE reads via MiXCR and lists one record per CDR3 protein. Of about 1.4 million distinct CDR3 sequences in the sample, around 55% were seen once. Specimen: blood. The receptor set was obtained from a man younger than 35 in good health. Each CDR3 is given with its conserved first and last residue. The order of the fields is V gene, clone size, D gene, J gene, CDR3 protein, CDR3 DNA. The D gene is left open where the match is weak. Size is omitted from some rows. Given values are once, few, many or a class for expanded clones.

V: TRBV12-3/TRBV12-4; size: many; D: -; J: TRBJ1-5; CDR3: CASSLWGNGQPQHF; DNA: TGTGCCAGCAGTTTATGGGGTAATGGCCAGCCCCAGCATTTT
V: TRBV6-2/TRBV6-3; size: few; D: -; J: TRBJ2-7; CDR3: CASSTGLSEQYF; DNA: TGTGCCAGCAGTACCGGACTAAGCGAGCAGTACTTC
V: TRBV7-8; size: -; D: TRBD1; J: TRBJ1-1; CDR3: CASSSLRDSTDAFF; DNA: TGTGCCAGCAGCTCCCTTAGGGACAGCACTGATGCTTTCTTT
V: TRBV2; size: -; D: -; J: TRBJ1-1; CDR3: CASSEVRGMRGAFF; DNA: TGTGCCAGCAGTGAAGTGAGAGGTATGAGGGGAGCTTTCTTT
V: TRBV29-1; size: few; D: TRBD2; J: TRBJ2-7; CDR3: CSVVGLAPGEQYF; DNA: TGCAGCGTCGTAGGACTAGCGCCGGGCGAGCAGTACTTC
V: TRBV12-3/TRBV12-4; size: -; D: -; J: TRBJ2-6; CDR3: CASRYLVASGANVLTF; DNA: TGTGCCAGCAGGTACTTGGTGGCCTCTGGGGCCAACGTCCTGACTTTC
V: TRBV4-2; size: -; D: -; J: TRBJ2-5; CDR3: CASSQGIPGETQYF; DNA: TGTGCCAGCAGCCAAGGTATACCGGGGGAGACCCAGTACTTC
V: TRBV4-1; size: -; D: TRBD1; J: TRBJ2-6; CDR3: CASSRGDRGQSGANVLTF; DNA: TGCGCCAGCAGCCGAGGGGACAGGGGGCAATCTGGGGCCAACGTCCTGACTTTC
V: TRBV6-5; size: once; D: TRBD1; J: TRBJ2-3; CDR3: CASSYMDRGTDTQYF; DNA: TGTGCCAGCAGTTACATGGACAGGGGAACAGATACGCAGTATTTT
V: TRBV15; size: -; D: -; J: TRBJ2-1; CDR3: CATSRVFENEQFF; DNA: TGTGCCACCAGCAGAGTATTCGAGAATGAGCAGTTCTTC
V: TRBV20-1; size: few; D: -; J: TRBJ2-3; CDR3: CSATRPGGSKVDTQYF; DNA: TGCAGTGCTACGCGACCTGGAGGGAGCAAGGTAGATACGCAGTATTTT
V: TRBV5-1; size: -; D: -; J: TRBJ2-1; CDR3: CASSDRGGSYNEQFF; DNA: TGCGCCAGCAGCGACAGAGGGGGCTCCTACAATGAGCAGTTCTTC
V: TRBV20-1; size: -; D: -; J: TRBJ2-3; CDR3: CSARIQGGPDTQYF; DNA: TGCAGTGCTAGAATACAGGGAGGACCAGATACGCAGTATTTT
V: TRBV6-5; size: -; D: TRBD2; J: TRBJ2-1; CDR3: CASALGAGPFDEQFF; DNA: TGTGCCAGCGCCCTCGGAGCGGGGCCCTTTGATGAGCAGTTCTTC
V: TRBV29-1; size: few; D: TRBD2; J: TRBJ2-3; CDR3: CSVRRTSGSADTQYF; DNA: TGCAGCGTCAGGCGGACTAGCGGGAGCGCAGATACGCAGTATTTT
V: TRBV5-1; size: -; D: TRBD1; J: TRBJ2-7; CDR3: CASRSGQGIYEQYF; DNA: TGCGCCAGCAGATCGGGACAGGGGATCTACGAGCAGTACTTC
V: TRBV12-3/TRBV12-4; size: -; D: -; J: TRBJ1-4; CDR3: CASSPYQRSNEKLFF; DNA: TGTGCCAGCAGTCCCTATCAGAGGTCTAATGAAAAACTGTTTTTT
V: TRBV15; size: -; D: TRBD1; J: TRBJ1-2; CDR3: CATSRDFTAGGNYGYTF; DNA: TGTGCCACCAGCAGAGATTTTACGGCAGGGGGTAACTATGGCTACACCTTC
V: TRBV4-1; size: -; D: -; J: TRBJ2-1; CDR3: CASSQDPSYIYNEQFF; DNA: TGCGCCAGCAGCCAAGACCCCAGTTACATCTACAATGAGCAGTTCTTC
V: TRBV28; size: few; D: -; J: TRBJ2-3; CDR3: CASSFGGTSTDTQYF; DNA: TGTGCCAGCAGTTTCGGGGGCACTAGCACAGATACGCAGTATTTT
V: TRBV20-1; size: -; D: -; J: TRBJ1-2; CDR3: CSARSPTVSEEGYTF; DNA: TGCAGTGCCAGGAGTCCGACAGTGTCCGAAGAAGGCTACACCTTC
V: TRBV20-1; size: once; D: TRBD1; J: TRBJ2-1; CDR3: CSARGLGRDSSYNEQFF; DNA: TGCAGTGCTAGAGGTTTGGGTAGGGACAGCTCCTACAATGAGCAGTTCTTC
V: TRBV25-1; size: few; D: -; J: TRBJ2-7; CDR3: CASRLQYEQYF; DNA: TGTGCCAGCAGACTCCAATACGAGCAGTACTTC
V: TRBV27; size: -; D: -; J: TRBJ1-6; CDR3: CASSLQGFGSPLHF; DNA: TGTGCCAGCAGTTTACAAGGGTTTGGGTCACCCCTCCACTTT
V: TRBV15; size: -; D: -; J: TRBJ1-5; CDR3: CATSRDPWGNQPQHF; DNA: TGTGCCACCAGCAGGGACCCTTGGGGCAATCAGCCCCAGCATTTT
V: TRBV5-1; size: few; D: -; J: TRBJ2-5; CDR3: CASSLQGRQETQYF; DNA: TGCGCCAGCAGCTTACAGGGGAGGCAAGAGACCCAGTACTTC
V: TRBV20-1; size: few; D: TRBD2; J: TRBJ2-3; CDR3: CSARMGGEVDTQYF; DNA: TGCAGTGCCCGCATGGGGGGGGAGGTAGATACGCAGTATTTT
V: TRBV9; size: -; D: -; J: TRBJ2-7; CDR3: CASSPSAREQYF; DNA: TGTGCCAGCAGCCCGTCCGCGCGCGAGCAGTACTTC
V: TRBV20-1; size: few; D: -; J: TRBJ1-4; CDR3: CSAPPGEGNEKLFF; DNA: TGCAGTGCCCCTCCCGGGGAGGGAAATGAAAAACTGTTTTTT